What follows describes a single T cell receptor (beta chain). In its sample, this clonotype was seen many times. Its antigen has not been determined. Per-base qualities were not stored, and no clone one base away is much larger. The library was produced with RT-PCR. The run used an Illumina HiSeq 2500. TCRdb reanalyzed the raw reads on its own, using fastp at Q25 for trimming and MiXCR for clone calling, and kept in-frame beta chains. Each entry is one CDR3 protein sequence, shown with its most common DNA and genes. In this sample the table shows approximately 490,000 distinct CDR3 sequences, under 8.5% of which occur a single time. The ten largest clones capture around 14% of the sample. V is clipped by 2 bases and J by 7 bases, and the sequence between their germline boundaries is 8 bases long. The CDR3 contains 12 residues, cysteine and phenylalanine counted. Only the CDR3 region is kept as DNA, spanning 36 bases read in frame from base 1. The germline V gene (reference sequence) yields DFQATT for CDR1 and SNEGSKA for CDR2.

This sample was taken from a study of response to subunit inactivated influenza vaccine listed by TCRdb under 2018. Background on the whole study: To follow how T cells responded to a trivalent subunit inactivated influenza vaccine, the researchers relied on deep quantitative profiling of the T cell receptor repertoire. Overall study results and their limits: The authors proposed that each seasonal influenza vaccination may bring in only a limited number of new T cells.

This chain joins TRBV20-1 to TRBJ1-4; the D gene is perhaps TRBD1, from 5 matching bases. Sequenced material: PBMCs from blood, taken less than 30 months after vaccination. The receptor was derived from a man aged 45 to 75 who received an inactivated influenza vaccine. Donor details come from another sample of the same person, matched by shared clones. CDR3 reads: CSARLTAEKLFF. The nucleotide sequence reads TGCAGTGCTAGATTGACAGCTGAAAAACTGTTTTTT.